The 14 T cell receptor beta chains below were found in one sample sequenced in a study of blood T cell repertoires in COVID-19. Profiled with immunoSEQ multiplex PCR; TCRdb holds only in-frame clones, not every one. The sample has fewer than 70,000 clones, 88% seen once. Sequenced input: peripheral blood. The source of these receptors is a human donor in a cohort sampled during active COVID-19.

Points on this clone: The final CDR3 position lacks the conserved phenylalanine or tryptophan, pointing to a likely read error. It is unclear where the CDR3 begins or ends on the DNA, so no DNA is shown, and the CDR3 is as TCRdb lists it. The chain uses TRBV27 and TRBJ1-4; the table names TRBD1, a call not compared with the DNA. The CDR3 numbers 10 amino acids, ends counted. Per the germline V gene, CDR1 is MNHEY and CDR2 is SMNVEV (reference sequence). The CDR3 loop reads CASSWAVSSV.

The chain carries TRBV30 and TRBJ1-4; TRBD1 matches 8 bases. V lost 3 bases, J lost 10 bases, and 4 bases stayed unmatched. The germline V gene encodes CDR1 GTSNPN and CDR2 SVGIG (reference sequence). The length of the CDR3 is 12 residues. CDR3 DNA sequence: TGTGCCTGGAGGCCGACAGGGGCAAAACTGTTTTTT. Amino acid sequence: CAWRPTGAKLFF.

This clone was counted between two and nine times. J is TRBJ2-5 and V is TRBV5-1; 7 positions match TRBD2. With 2 bases clipped from V and 1 base from J, the junction kept 8 bases outside the gene matches. The CDR3 has 16 residues. The V gene's germline CDR1 is SGHRS and CDR2 YFSETQ. The CDR3 sequence: CASSFGGFGSQETQYF. Written as DNA, the CDR3 is TGCGCCAGCAGCTTCGGGGGGTTTGGGAGCCAAGAGACCCAGTACTTC.

The J gene is TRBJ1-1, the V gene TRBV7-9; D perhaps matches TRBD1 (5 bases). The CDR3 is made up of 14 amino acids. Germline CDR1 SEHNR, CDR2 FQNEAQ (reference sequence). V lost 5 bases, J lost 0 bases, and 10 bases lay in between. In nucleotides, the CDR3 is TGTGCCAGCAGCCCGGTGGACATGAACACTGAAGCTTTCTTT. Translating gives CASSPVDMNTEAFF.

V is TRBV7-2 and J is TRBJ1-5; perhaps TRBD1 as D (6 bases). The germline CDR1 and CDR2 sequences are SGHTA and FQGNSA. V was shortened by 5 bases and J by 4 bases, with 9 bases between the two germline ends. The CDR3 is 13 amino acids. CDR3 sequence: CASSIGQNQPQHF. For the CDR3, the DNA is TGTGCCAGCAGCATCGGACAGAATCAGCCCCAGCATTTT. The full variable domain, in which reference TRBV7-2 and TRBJ1-5 provide the parts outside the CDR3, is GAGVSQSPSNKVTEKGKDVELRCDPISGHTALYWYRQSLGQGLEFLIYFQGNSAPDKSGLPSDRFSAERTGGSVSTLTIQRTQQEDSAVYLCASSIGQNQPQHFGDGTRLSIL.

V is TRBV19 and J is TRBJ2-7; TRBD1 aligns across 10 bases. The CDR3 has 15 residues. V dropped 1 base and J dropped 3; count of bases not matched to a gene: 3. CDR1 LNHDA and CDR2 SQIVND come from the germline V gene (reference sequence). For the CDR3, the DNA is TGTGCCAGTAGTATAGGGACAGGGGGAAACTACGAGCAGTACTTC. Amino acid sequence: CASSIGTGGNYEQYF.

CDR3 in amino acids: CASSITGQTYGYTF. The CDR3 bases are TGTGCCAGCAGTATCACAGGGCAAACCTATGGCTACACCTTC. The rearrangement uses TRBV6-5 and TRBJ1-2; D perhaps matches TRBD1 (6 bases). This CDR3 contains 14 residues. With 5 bases removed from V and 4 bases from J, the gap between germline ends came to 14 bases. CDR1 and CDR2 (germline): MNHEY, SVGAGI.

The V and J genes are TRBV2 and TRBJ1-2; D possibly corresponds to TRBD1 (6 bases). Trimming shortened V by 2 bases and J by 7 bases, and 17 bases separated the two germline ends. Germline V gene lookup returns CDR1 SNHLY and CDR2 FYNNEI. The CDR3 is 15 residues long. The CDR3 here is CASSESAQGIIGYTF. The CDR3 DNA follows: TGTGCCAGCAGTGAAAGCGCGCAGGGGATCATTGGCTACACCTTC.

The chain recombines TRBV5-6 with TRBJ1-1, with D tentatively TRBD1 (5 bases). V lost 2 bases and J lost 4, with 12 bases in between. Germline CDR1 reads SGHDT; CDR2 reads YYEEEE. The CDR3 runs to 14 residues. The chain's CDR3 is CASSFSKGLTEAFF. The CDR3 DNA reads as TGTGCCAGCAGCTTTTCAAAGGGACTCACTGAAGCTTTCTTT.

The chain has TRBV11-3 and TRBJ2-1, with a possible D match to TRBD2 (7 bases). The CDR3 sequence is 16 residues long. Germline CDR1 and CDR2: SGHNT and YENEEA. Between the trimmed V and J ends, which lost 4 bases and 3 bases, there was a span of 16 bases. The CDR3 sequence is CASSSKQGGGYNEQFF. The CDR3 DNA reads as TGTGCCAGCAGCTCAAAACAGGGAGGGGGCTACAATGAGCAGTTCTTC.

The gene calls are TRBV28 and TRBJ2-7, with D perhaps TRBD1 (6 bases). The length of the CDR3 is 17 residues. The V gene lost 5 bases and the J gene lost 2 bases, with 22 bases spanning the gap. Germline lookup yields CDR1 MDHEN and CDR2 SYDVKM. CDR3 DNA: TGTGCCAGCAGTCATAAACGGACAGACCACTATACCTACGAGCAGTACTTC. Protein product: CASSHKRTDHYTYEQYF. The entire variable domain, with the rest obtained from reference TRBV28 and TRBJ2-7, is as follows: DVKVTQSSRYLVKRTGEKVFLECVQDMDHENMFWYRQDPGLGLRLIYFSYDVKMKEKGDIPEGYSVSREKKERFSLILESASTNQTSMYLCASSHKRTDHYTYEQYFGPGTRLTVT.

The chain recombines TRBV10-3 with TRBJ1-5; D ambiguous. CDR3 size: 15 residues. Germline CDR1 ENHRY, CDR2 SYGVKD. Trimming left V 3 bases short and J 0 bases short, with 9 bases between. CDR3 region: CAISDAKYSNQPQHF. The CDR3 DNA is TGTGCCATCAGTGACGCTAAATATAGCAATCAGCCCCAGCATTTT.

This clone occurred once. The CDR3 sequence is CASSARAGGFSATNEKLFF. The CDR3 nucleotides read TGTGCCAGCAGCGCCCGGGCAGGGGGCTTCTCGGCAACTAATGAAAAACTGTTTTTT. The chain is built from TRBV3-1 (or the pseudogene TRBV3-2) and TRBJ1-4, with TRBD1 matching over 8 bases. The CDR3 runs 19 residues. CDR1 is LGHDT, CDR2 YNNKEL, per germline (reference sequence). With 5 bases clipped from V and 0 bases from J, the junction kept 14 bases outside the gene matches.

The chain recombines TRBV9 with TRBJ2-2; weak D call: TRBD2 (5 bases). The CDR3 consists of 17 residues. Germline assignment: CDR1 SGDLS and CDR2 YYNGEE. Trimming took 4 bases from V and 1 from J, leaving 17 bases between them. Here the CDR3 DNA reads TGTGCCAGCAGCCCCCATCCGGCCGGGATGAACACCGGGGAGCTGTTTTTT. Protein: CASSPHPAGMNTGELFF.